These 5 T cell receptor beta chains were all obtained from the same sample, sequenced in a study of graft-versus-host responses after intestinal transplantation. Their specific antigens are unknown. TCRdb's table, derived via immunoSEQ multiplex PCR, lists solely in-frame clones and lacks some. This table has almost 85,000 clones, 90% to 95% appearing once. The sample was unstimulated CD4+ T cells sorted from spleen or lymph node cells, taken before intestinal transplant. These receptors were obtained from a human donor who received an intestinal transplant.

The chain recombines TRBV7-2 with TRBJ1-2; 7 bases line up with TRBD1. Germline values: CDR1 SGHTA, CDR2 FQGNSA. This CDR3 spans 14 amino acids. V trimming: 4 bases; J trimming: 4 bases; junction bases outside the gene matches: 6. The CDR3 DNA reads as TGTGCCAGCAGCTCACAGGGGAGCCCCTATGGCTACACCTTC. It specifies CASSSQGSPYGYTF.

The CDR3 here is CASSSGGANFNEQFF. Here the CDR3 DNA reads TGCGCCAGCAGCAGCGGGGGGGCTAATTTCAATGAGCAGTTCTTC. The V gene is TRBV5-1, the J gene TRBJ2-1; 10 nucleotides align to TRBD2. The germline V gene has CDR1 SGHRS and CDR2 YFSETQ. CDR3 length: 15 residues. V shed 4 bases, J shed 6 bases, and the junction held 7 bases outside the gene matches.

This rearrangement joins TRBV7-9 to TRBJ2-5; a weak D match, TRBD1 (6 bases). CDR1 and CDR2 (germline): SEHNR, FQNEAQ (reference sequence). V lost 5 bases, J lost 1 base, and 14 bases lay in between. The CDR3 length is 15 residues. The CDR3 reads CASSLLTGSQETQYF. The CDR3 nucleotides are TGTGCCAGCAGCCTACTCACAGGGTCCCAAGAGACCCAGTACTTC.

This sequence joins TRBV5-5 and TRBJ1-1, with TRBD1 as a possible D gene (5 bases). V was clipped by 1 base and J by 5 bases, with 9 bases between them. There are 13 residues in the CDR3. Germline CDR1 and CDR2: SGHKS and YYEKEE (reference sequence). This chain's CDR3 is CASSLTQVTEAFF. The CDR3 region has the DNA TGTGCCAGCAGCTTGACACAGGTTACTGAAGCTTTCTTT.

This clone has just a few counts. This chain links TRBV19 with TRBJ1-5, with D maybe TRBD1 (5 bases). CDR3 size: 15 residues. The V gene lost 6 bases and the J gene lost 4 bases, with 16 bases spanning the gap. Germline CDR1 is LNHDA and CDR2 is SQIVND (reference sequence). The CDR3 DNA follows: TGTGCCAGTAGCTCGGGGGGTCAGAAGAATCAGCCCCAGCATTTT. Amino acids: CASSSGGQKNQPQHF.